The present T cell receptor beta chain was sequenced within a study of response to subunit inactivated influenza vaccine. Findings of the study overall: With each seasonal influenza vaccination, the authors suggested, few new T cells are recruited.

Each CDR3 protein gets one entry after TCRdb re-called the RT-PCR reads with MiXCR. The sample holds 490,000 or so distinct CDR3 sequences, 7.6% seen once. Trimming pared 5 bases from V and 8 bases from J, leaving 14 bases between. The CDR3 is 13 amino acids. CDR1 and CDR2 (germline): LGHDT, YNNKEL (reference sequence). This clonotype was detected only a few times. What it binds is not known. This TCR derives from a man between 45 and 75 years old who received an inactivated influenza vaccine. This chain uses TRBV3-1 with TRBJ2-3, with unresolved D. Sequencing was performed on PBMCs from blood, taken around 25 months after vaccination. The CDR3, as DNA: TGTGCCAGCAGCGAAGGACGTGTTGGTACGCAGTATTTT. Translation: CASSEGRVGTQYF.